Listed below are T cell receptor beta chains from one sample, sequenced in a study of blood T cell repertoires in COVID-19. Method: immunoSEQ multiplex PCR; TCRdb's copy keeps in-frame clones and lacks some. The profile shows some 90,000 clones, about 93% of them singletons. Sequenced input: peripheral blood. The receptor source for this set is a woman aged 50 to 60 in a cohort sampled during active COVID-19. Both conserved end residues are part of each CDR3. A D gene is named only where the DNA matches it firmly. Only some rows state a clone size, as once, few, many or a class for expanded clones.

D	V	size	J	CDR3	DNA
-	TRBV5-1	few	TRBJ1-5	CASSLATGLNQPQHF	TGCGCCAGCAGCTTGGCCACAGGTTTAAATCAGCCCCAGCATTTT
TRBD1	TRBV6-5	-	TRBJ1-5	CASSSGTGIQPQHF	TGTGCCAGCAGTTCCGGGACAGGTATTCAGCCCCAGCATTTT
-	TRBV5-1	-	TRBJ1-5	CASSPSGTRSQPQHF	TGCGCCAGCAGCCCCTCCGGGACAAGGAGTCAGCCCCAGCATTTT
-	TRBV3-1/TRBV3-2	-	TRBJ2-7	CASSQEGWTSNEQYF	TGTGCCAGCAGCCAAGAGGGATGGACATCTAACGAGCAGTACTTC
TRBD1	TRBV5-6	-	TRBJ2-3	CASSFPDRVDTQYF	TGTGCCAGCAGCTTCCCCGACAGGGTGGATACGCAGTATTTT
-	TRBV6-5	-	TRBJ1-5	CASRLKDRTRQPQHF	TGTGCCAGCAGGCTCAAGGACAGAACGCGTCAGCCCCAGCATTTT
TRBD2	TRBV6-5	-	TRBJ2-1	CASRAGFPNEQFF	TGTGCCAGCAGAGCGGGATTCCCCAATGAGCAGTTCTTC
-	TRBV2	few	TRBJ1-3	CATRDIGNTIYF	TGTGCCACCCGGGACATTGGAAACACCATATATTTT
-	TRBV28	-	TRBJ2-2	CASVGQMNTGELFF	TGTGCCAGCGTTGGACAGATGAACACCGGGGAGCTGTTTTTT
TRBD1	TRBV30	once	TRBJ2-5	CAWRTGETQYF	TGTGCCTGGAGGACAGGGGAGACCCAGTACTTC
TRBD2	TRBV7-6	-	TRBJ2-6	CASSYGAGRVSSGANVLTF	TGTGCCAGCAGCTATGGGGCCGGGAGGGTTAGCTCGGGGGCCAACGTCCTGACTTTC
TRBD1	TRBV5-4	-	TRBJ1-1	CASSFTGGTTEAFF	TGTGCCAGCAGCTTCACAGGGGGCACGACTGAAGCTTTCTTT
-	TRBV14	-	TRBJ2-2	CASSPLGIGGAGELFF	TGTGCCAGCAGCCCCCTGGGCATTGGCGGGGCCGGGGAGCTGTTTTTT
TRBD1	TRBV6-4	-	TRBJ1-5	CASMGQGAWQPQHF	TGTGCCAGCATGGGACAGGGGGCTTGGCAGCCCCAGCATTTT
TRBD1	TRBV19	once	TRBJ1-5	CASSSGQGARQPQHF	TGTGCCAGTAGTTCAGGACAGGGGGCTAGACAGCCCCAGCATTTT
-	TRBV3-1/TRBV3-2	-	TRBJ1-6	CASSRRVDSPLHF	TGTGCCAGCAGCCGCAGGGTGGATTCACCCCTCCACTTT
TRBD1	TRBV23-1	-	TRBJ1-1	CASSQAGQATNTEAFF	TGCGCCAGCAGTCAAGCGGGACAGGCTACTAACACTGAAGCTTTCTTT
TRBD2	TRBV10-1	-	TRBJ2-3	CASSESQRGGSTDTQYF	TGCGCCAGCAGTGAGTCCCAGCGGGGGGGAAGCACAGATACGCAGTATTTT
-	TRBV2	-	TRBJ1-6	CASSEAPGIGSPLHF	TGTGCCAGCAGTGAAGCGCCGGGGATCGGATCACCCCTCCACTTT
TRBD1	TRBV27	-	TRBJ1-3	CASSPNRGYGNTIYF	TGTGCCAGCAGTCCCAACAGGGGGTACGGAAACACCATATATTTT
TRBD1	TRBV28	-	TRBJ1-5	CASSRYGTGGARHQPQHF	TGTGCCAGCAGCCGATATGGGACAGGGGGCGCCCGGCATCAGCCCCAGCATTTT
-	TRBV18	once	TRBJ1-1	CASSPLHENTEAFF	TGTGCCAGCTCACCTTTACATGAGAACACTGAAGCTTTCTTT
TRBD2	TRBV5-4	-	TRBJ2-1	CASSITSGRALRVRDEQFF	TGTGCCAGCAGCATTACTAGCGGGAGGGCCTTACGGGTTCGCGATGAGCAGTTCTTC
-	TRBV7-9	-	TRBJ1-2	CASSLGQQGRGYGYTF	TGTGCCAGCAGCTTGGGACAACAGGGCCGGGGCTATGGCTACACCTTC
-	TRBV28	once	TRBJ2-7	CASSWGRGYEQYF	TGTGCCAGCAGTTGGGGAAGGGGCTACGAGCAGTACTTC
TRBD2	TRBV28	-	TRBJ2-3	CASSPGLAGVSPQYF	TGTGCCAGCAGCCCGGGACTAGCGGGAGTTTCGCCGCAGTATTTT
-	TRBV11-2	-	TRBJ1-2	CASTAGSPVYGYTF	TGTGCCAGCACCGCGGGGTCACCCGTCTATGGCTACACCTTC
TRBD1	TRBV7-9	once	TRBJ1-5	CASSLGTGGNQPQHF	TGTGCCAGCAGCCTAGGGACAGGGGGCAATCAGCCCCAGCATTTT
TRBD2	TRBV7-9	-	TRBJ2-3	CAGSRTPTSGVTDTQYF	TGTGCCGGCAGCCGTACACCGACTAGCGGGGTCACAGATACGCAGTATTTT
TRBD2	TRBV27	-	TRBJ2-3	CASGLAGTDTQYF	TGTGCCAGCGGACTAGCGGGGACAGATACGCAGTATTTT
TRBD2	TRBV3-1/TRBV3-2	-	TRBJ2-3	CASSGGLAGGYTQYF	TGTGCCAGCAGCGGCGGGCTAGCGGGGGGTTATACGCAGTATTTT
TRBD1	TRBV5-5	-	TRBJ1-5	CASSSTGEISNQPQHF	TGTGCCAGCAGCTCTACAGGGGAGATTAGCAATCAGCCCCAGCATTTT
-	TRBV11-2	-	TRBJ1-5	CASSLVGNSNQPQHF	TGTGCCAGCAGCTTAGTCGGGAATAGCAATCAGCCCCAGCATTTT
TRBD2	TRBV12-5	-	TRBJ2-5	CASGLVAGGGQETQYF	TGTGCTAGTGGTTTAGTAGCGGGAGGAGGTCAAGAGACCCAGTACTTC
-	TRBV5-1	once	TRBJ2-7	CASSFVQGQGTYEQYF	TGCGCCAGCAGCTTTGTACAGGGTCAGGGTACCTACGAGCAGTACTTC
TRBD1	TRBV6-5	-	TRBJ1-2	CASRSPGTGLGGYTF	TGTGCCAGCAGGAGCCCCGGGACAGGGCTGGGTGGCTACACCTTC
-	TRBV5-6	once	TRBJ1-5	CASSLGRVNQPQHF	TGTGCCAGCAGCTTGGGCAGGGTTAATCAGCCCCAGCATTTT
TRBD1	TRBV6-5	-	TRBJ2-5	CASSYADRGGETQYF	TGTGCCAGCAGTTACGCGGACAGGGGCGGTGAGACCCAGTACTTC
-	TRBV30	-	TRBJ1-2	CAWSTQAGPYGYTF	TGTGCCTGGAGTACCCAGGCTGGCCCATATGGCTACACCTTC
TRBD1	TRBV9	-	TRBJ2-5	CASSPRTGGGETQYF	TGTGCCAGCAGCCCCCGGACAGGGGGCGGGGAGACCCAGTACTTC